This T cell receptor beta chain was profiled in a study of response to subunit inactivated influenza vaccine. Points from the study as a whole: Authors suggested seasonal influenza vaccinations each recruit few new T cells.

TCRdb reanalysed the RT-PCR reads using MiXCR and keeps one entry per CDR3 protein. In the table there are roughly 630,000 distinct CDR3 sequences, 13% to 15% of which are singletons. This clonotype occurred many times. Its antigen is unidentified. The CDR3 consists of 15 residues. The V end was cut by 0 bases, the J end by 0 bases, with 9 bases between. CDR1 and CDR2 from the germline V gene are SGHRS and YFSETQ. The sequencing here drew on PBMCs from blood, taken less than 15 days before vaccination. The receptor was derived from a man aged 50 to 60 who received an inactivated influenza vaccine. The chain uses TRBV5-1 and TRBJ1-1; D may be TRBD1 (5 bases). The CDR3: CASSLAGTLNTEAFF. The CDR3 DNA follows: TGCGCCAGCAGCTTGGCGGGGACTCTGAACACTGAAGCTTTCTTT.